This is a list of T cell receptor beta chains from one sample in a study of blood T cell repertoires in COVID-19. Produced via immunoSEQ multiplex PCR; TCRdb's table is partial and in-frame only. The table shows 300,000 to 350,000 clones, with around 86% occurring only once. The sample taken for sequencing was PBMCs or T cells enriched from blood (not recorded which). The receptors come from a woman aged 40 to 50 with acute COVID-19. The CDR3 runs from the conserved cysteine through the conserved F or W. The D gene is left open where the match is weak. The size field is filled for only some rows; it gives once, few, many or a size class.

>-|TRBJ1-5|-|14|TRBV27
CARTRLGARQPQHF
TGTGCCAGGACACGTCTAGGGGCGCGGCAGCCCCAGCATTTT
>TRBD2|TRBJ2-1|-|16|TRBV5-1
CASSSGGGSYHLEQFF
TGCGCCAGCAGTTCGGGCGGGGGGTCTTACCACCTAGAGCAGTTCTTC
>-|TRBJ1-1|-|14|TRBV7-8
CASSLDRVNTEAFF
TGTGCCAGCAGCTTAGATCGGGTTAACACTGAAGCTTTCTTT
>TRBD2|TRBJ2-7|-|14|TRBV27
CASSQSGAMYEQYF
TGTGCCAGCAGTCAAAGCGGGGCCATGTACGAGCAGTACTTC
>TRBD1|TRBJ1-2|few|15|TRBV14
CASSTSGTGLYGYTF
TGTGCCAGCAGCACATCCGGGACAGGCCTCTATGGCTACACCTTC
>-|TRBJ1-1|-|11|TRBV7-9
CASSSRGEAFF
TGTGCCAGCAGCTCACGGGGTGAAGCTTTCTTT
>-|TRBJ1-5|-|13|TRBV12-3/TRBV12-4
CASSLTRDQPQHF
TGTGCCAGCAGTTTAACCCGAGATCAGCCCCAGCATTTT
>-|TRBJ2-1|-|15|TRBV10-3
CAITATESSYNEQFF
TGTGCCATCACGGCTACAGAGAGCTCCTACAATGAGCAGTTCTTC
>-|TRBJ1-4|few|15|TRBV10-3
CAISGATGANEKLFF
TGTGCCATCAGTGGGGCGACAGGAGCGAATGAAAAACTGTTTTTT
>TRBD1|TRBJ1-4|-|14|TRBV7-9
CASSWTGGNEKLFF
TGTGCCAGCAGCTGGACAGGGGGTAATGAAAAACTGTTTTTT
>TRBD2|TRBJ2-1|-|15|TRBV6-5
CASSSIAGVNNEQFF
TGTGCCAGCAGTTCGATAGCGGGAGTAAACAATGAGCAGTTCTTC
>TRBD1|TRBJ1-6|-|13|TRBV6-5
CASLAGGNSPLHF
TGTGCCAGCCTCGCAGGGGGGAATTCACCCCTCCACTTT
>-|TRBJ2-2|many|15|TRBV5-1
CASTLDGSNTGELFF
TGCGCCAGCACCCTGGATGGGAGTAACACCGGGGAGCTGTTTTTT
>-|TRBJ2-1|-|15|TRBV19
CASSRTGTTRNEQFF
TGTGCCAGTAGTCGGACCGGGACAACTCGCAATGAGCAGTTCTTC
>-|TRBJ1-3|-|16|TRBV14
CASSLLGRSSGNTIYF
TGTGCCAGCAGCCTTCTTGGCAGAAGCTCTGGAAACACCATATATTTT
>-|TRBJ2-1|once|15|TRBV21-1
CASSKWGGRSNEQFF
TGTGCCAGCAGCAAATGGGGAGGGAGGAGCAATGAGCAGTTCTTC
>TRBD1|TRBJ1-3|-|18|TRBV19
CASSWTGQLIGTGNTIYF
TGTGCCAGTAGCTGGACAGGGCAACTTATTGGGACTGGAAACACCATATATTTT
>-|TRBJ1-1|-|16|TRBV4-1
CASSQGFGLPNTEAFF
TGCGCCAGCAGCCAAGGTTTTGGACTACCGAACACTGAAGCTTTCTTT
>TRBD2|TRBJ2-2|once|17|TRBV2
CASNGWGQRETTGELFF
TGTGCCAGCAACGGGTGGGGTCAGCGGGAGACGACCGGGGAGCTGTTTTTT
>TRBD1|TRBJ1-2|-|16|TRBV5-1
CASSLSPLDRAGGYTF
TGCGCCAGCAGCTTATCGCCTCTTGACAGGGCCGGGGGCTACACCTTC
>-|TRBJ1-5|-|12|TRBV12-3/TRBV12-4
CASNRGNQPQHF
TGTGCCAGCAATCGGGGAAATCAGCCCCAGCATTTT
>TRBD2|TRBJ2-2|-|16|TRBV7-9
CASSRGRGRETGELFF
TGTGCCAGCAGCCGCGGTCGCGGGAGGGAGACCGGGGAGCTGTTTTTT
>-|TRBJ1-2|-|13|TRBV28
CASSSKGDYGYTF
TGTGCCAGCAGTTCCAAGGGGGATTATGGCTACACCTTC